The source of this TCR beta chain is a study of blood T cell repertoires in COVID-19. About the research overall: Donors in the United States, Italy and Spain gave samples during acute or convalescent COVID-19.

Only in-frame clones appear in the TCRdb table, and some are missing; sequencing was by immunoSEQ multiplex PCR. The table has some 300,000 clones, around 89% seen once. Participants, about 18 to 95 years old, spanned approximately 25 US areas. Clinical history reported by participants formed the basis on which cohorts were assigned. V was clipped by 5 bases and J by 5 bases; unmatched bases: 7. CDR1 SEHNR and CDR2 FQNEAQ come from the germline V gene (reference sequence). This CDR3 has 14 residues. The chain carries TRBV7-9 and TRBJ1-2; 8 nucleotides agree with TRBD1. The source of this sequence is a woman aged 18-29 years with acute COVID-19. Sample: PBMCs or T cells enriched from blood (not recorded which). CDR3 in DNA: TGTGCCAGCAGCCCTACCGGGACAGGTTATGGCTACACCTTC. Residues: CASSPTGTGYGYTF.